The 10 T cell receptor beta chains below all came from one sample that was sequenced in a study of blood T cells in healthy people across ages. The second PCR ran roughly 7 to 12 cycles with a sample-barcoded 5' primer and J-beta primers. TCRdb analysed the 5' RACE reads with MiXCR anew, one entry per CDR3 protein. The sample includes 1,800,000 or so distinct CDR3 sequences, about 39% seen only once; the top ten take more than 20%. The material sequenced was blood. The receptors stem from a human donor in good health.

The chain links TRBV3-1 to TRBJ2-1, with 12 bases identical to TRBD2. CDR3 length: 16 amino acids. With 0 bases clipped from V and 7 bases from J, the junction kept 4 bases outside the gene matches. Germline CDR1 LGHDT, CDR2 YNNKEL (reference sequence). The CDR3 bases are TGTGCCAGCAGCCAAGACGTACTAGCGGGGGGAAATGAGCAGTTCTTC. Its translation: CASSQDVLAGGNEQFF.

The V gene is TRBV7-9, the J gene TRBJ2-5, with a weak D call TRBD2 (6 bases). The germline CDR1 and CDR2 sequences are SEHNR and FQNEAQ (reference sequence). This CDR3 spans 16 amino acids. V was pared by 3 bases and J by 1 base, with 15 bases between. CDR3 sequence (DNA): TGTGCCAGCAGCTTTAGTATTGGGGGGACCCAAGAGACCCAGTACTTC. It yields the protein CASSFSIGGTQETQYF. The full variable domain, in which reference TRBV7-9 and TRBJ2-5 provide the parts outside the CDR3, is DTGVSQNPRHKITKRGQNVTFRCDPISEHNRLYWYRQTLGQGPEFLTYFQNEAQLEKSRLLSDRFSAERPKGSFSTLEIQRTEQGDSAMYLCASSFSIGGTQETQYFGPGTRLLVL.

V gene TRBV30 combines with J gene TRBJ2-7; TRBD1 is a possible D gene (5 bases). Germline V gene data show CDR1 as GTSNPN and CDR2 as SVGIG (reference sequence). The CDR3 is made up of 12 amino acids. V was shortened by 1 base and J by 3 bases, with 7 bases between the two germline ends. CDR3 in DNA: TGTGCCTGGAGTGGGACATACTACGAGCAGTACTTC. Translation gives CAWSGTYYEQYF.

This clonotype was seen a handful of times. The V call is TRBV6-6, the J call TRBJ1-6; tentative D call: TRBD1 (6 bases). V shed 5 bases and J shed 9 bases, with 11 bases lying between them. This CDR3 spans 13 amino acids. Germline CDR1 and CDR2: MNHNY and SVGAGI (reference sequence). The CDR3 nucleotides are TGTGCCAGCAGTAACGGACAGTTTTCACCCCTCCACTTT. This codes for CASSNGQFSPLHF.

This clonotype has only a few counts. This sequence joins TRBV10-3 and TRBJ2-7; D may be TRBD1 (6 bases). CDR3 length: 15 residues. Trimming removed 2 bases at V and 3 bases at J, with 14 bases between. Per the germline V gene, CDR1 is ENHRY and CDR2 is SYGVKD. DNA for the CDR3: TGTGCCATCAGTGAGGGTCGGACAGCCAACTACGAGCAGTACTTC. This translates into CAISEGRTANYEQYF.

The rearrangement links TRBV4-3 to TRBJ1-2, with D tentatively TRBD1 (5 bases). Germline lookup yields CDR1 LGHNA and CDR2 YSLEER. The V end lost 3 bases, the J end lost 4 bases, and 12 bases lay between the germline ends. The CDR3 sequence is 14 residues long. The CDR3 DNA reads TGCGCCAGCAGCCAGGGGGTTGGGAGCTATGGCTACACCTTC. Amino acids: CASSQGVGSYGYTF.

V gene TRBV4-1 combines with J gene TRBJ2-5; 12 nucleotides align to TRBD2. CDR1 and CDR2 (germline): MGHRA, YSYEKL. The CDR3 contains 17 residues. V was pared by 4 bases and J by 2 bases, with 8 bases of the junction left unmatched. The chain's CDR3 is CASSRTSGGPLQETQYF. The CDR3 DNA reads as TGCGCCAGCAGCCGCACTAGCGGGGGGCCCTTACAAGAGACCCAGTACTTC.

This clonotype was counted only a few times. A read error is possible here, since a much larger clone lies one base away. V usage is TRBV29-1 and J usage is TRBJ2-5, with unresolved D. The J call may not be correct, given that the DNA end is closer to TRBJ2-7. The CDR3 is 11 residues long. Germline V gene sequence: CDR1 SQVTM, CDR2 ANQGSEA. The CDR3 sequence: CSVEVANEQYF. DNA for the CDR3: TGCAGCGTTGAAGTAGCCAACGAGCAGTACTTC.

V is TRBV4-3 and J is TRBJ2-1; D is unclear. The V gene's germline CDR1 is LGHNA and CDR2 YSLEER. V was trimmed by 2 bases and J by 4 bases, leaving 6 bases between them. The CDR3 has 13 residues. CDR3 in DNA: TGCGCCAGCAGCCAAACAATATACAATGAGCAGTTCTTC. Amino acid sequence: CASSQTIYNEQFF.

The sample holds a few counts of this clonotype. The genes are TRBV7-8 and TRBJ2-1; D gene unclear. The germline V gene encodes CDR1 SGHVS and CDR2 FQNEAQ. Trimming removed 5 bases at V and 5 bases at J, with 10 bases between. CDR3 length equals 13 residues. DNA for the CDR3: TGTGCCAGCAGCGTGACTGACGACAATGAGCAGTTCTTC. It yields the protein CASSVTDDNEQFF. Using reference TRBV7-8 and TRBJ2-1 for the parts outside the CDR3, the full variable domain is GAGVSQSPRYKVAKRGQDVALRCDPISGHVSLFWYQQALGQGPEFLTYFQNEAQLDKSGLPSDRFFAERPEGSVSTLKIQRTQQEDSAVYLCASSVTDDNEQFFGPGTRLTVL.